The 18 T cell receptor beta chains below come from one sample, sequenced in a study of a mutant IDH1 vaccine in newly diagnosed glioma. Time point here: week 35, safety follow-up. Doses of 300 ug of mutant IDH1 20-mer peptide were given with topical imiquimod. The protocol was immunoSEQ multiplex PCR, while the TCRdb copy is restricted to in-frame clones and leaves out a portion. The table includes some 70,000 clones, roughly 84% detected once. No antigen has been assigned to these receptors. The sample was PBMCs, taken from a glioma patient whose treatment included an IDH1 peptide vaccine. All receptors derive from a young man with glioma.

This chain links TRBV5-1 with TRBJ1-2, with 7 bases lining up with TRBD1. The CDR3 has 13 amino acids. The V gene's germline CDR1 is SGHRS and CDR2 YFSETQ. The V and J ends lost 4 bases and 10 bases, in that order; junction bases with no gene match: 10. CDR3 protein: CASSIGTVKYYTF. The CDR3 DNA reads as TGCGCCAGCAGCATAGGGACAGTTAAATACTACACCTTC.

The sample holds a few counts of this clone. The chain links TRBV4-3 to TRBJ1-1; D is unresolved. The CDR3 consists of 13 residues. Trimming took off 4 bases at V and 1 base at J, with 7 bases between the two ends. Germline CDR1 and CDR2: LGHNA and YSLEER. CDR3 sequence reads: CASSLGRNTEAFF. The CDR3 region has the DNA TGCGCCAGCAGCCTCGGCCGGAACACTGAAGCTTTCTTT.

This chain links TRBV7-2 with TRBJ1-2, with TRBD1 matching over 9 bases. CDR3 length: 15 residues. Germline trimming cut 1 base from V and 2 bases from J; bases unmatched to any gene: 2. Germline values: CDR1 SGHTA, CDR2 FQGNSA. The CDR3 region has the DNA TGTGCCAGCAGCTTAGTAGACAGGGGGAACTATGGCTACACCTTC. It yields the protein CASSLVDRGNYGYTF.

CDR3 amino acids: CASSPGYEQYF. The CDR3 bases are TGTGCCAGCAGTCCAGGCTACGAGCAGTACTTC. The rearrangement joins TRBV28 to TRBJ2-7, with unresolved D. The CDR3 is 11 amino acids. Germline CDR1 and CDR2: MDHEN and SYDVKM. The V gene lost 5 bases and the J gene lost 3 bases, with 5 bases spanning the gap.

This clone was seen more than once but under ten times. Other DNA sequences in this sample translate to the same CDR3. The chain joins TRBV5-1 to TRBJ1-5; TRBD1 agrees at 10 bases. CDR1 is SGHRS, CDR2 YFSETQ, per germline. This CDR3 is built from 14 residues. V shed 4 bases and J 5 bases; nucleotides not matched to a gene: 3. The CDR3 nucleotides are TGCGCCAGCAGCACCGGGACAGGGGATCAGCCCCAGCATTTT. Its translation is CASSTGTGDQPQHF.

The chain joins TRBV5-6 to TRBJ2-3, with D possibly TRBD2 on 5 matching bases. CDR3 size: 14 residues. The V end was cut by 1 base, the J end by 0 bases, with 6 bases between. Per germline, CDR1 SGHDT and CDR2 YYEEEE. The CDR3 bases are TGTGCCAGCAGCTTGCGGGGTAGCACAGATACGCAGTATTTT. It yields the protein CASSLRGSTDTQYF. Using reference TRBV5-6 and TRBJ2-3 for the parts outside the CDR3, the full variable domain is DAGVTQSPTHLIKTRGQQVTLRCSPKSGHDTVSWYQQALGQGPQFIFQYYEEEERQRGNFPDRFSGHQFPNYSSELNVNALLLGDSALYLCASSLRGSTDTQYFGPGTRLTVL.

J is TRBJ2-7 and V is TRBV19; possibly TRBD2 for D (6 bases). The CDR3 length is 13 residues. Trimming stripped 5 bases from V and 3 bases from J, with 11 bases between. CDR1 and CDR2 from the germline V gene are LNHDA and SQIVND (reference sequence). The CDR3 DNA reads as TGTGCCAGTAGTCCTTCCGGGGGCTACGAGCAGTACTTC. Its protein product is CASSPSGGYEQYF.

The chain is built from TRBV5-4 and TRBJ2-7; weak D call: TRBD1 (6 bases). The CDR3 totals 14 residues. V was trimmed by 4 bases and J by 2 bases, leaving 13 bases between them. Germline-derived CDR1 and CDR2 are SGHNT and YYREEE (reference sequence). The CDR3 sequence is CASSRRDNPYEQYF. As DNA, the CDR3 is TGTGCCAGCAGCCGCCGGGACAATCCCTACGAGCAGTACTTC.

The chain uses TRBV7-2 and TRBJ1-2; possible D gene TRBD1, 5 bases. In germline, CDR1 is SGHTA, CDR2 FQGNSA. Trimming pared 4 bases from V and 1 base from J, leaving 19 bases between. CDR3 length: 17 amino acids. The DNA for the CDR3 is TGTGCCAGCAGCTCTCAGGGTGGTGCCCCTATTAACTATGGCTACACCTTC. It yields the protein CASSSQGGAPINYGYTF.

This sequence joins TRBV10-2 and TRBJ2-2, with 12 positions matching TRBD2. From germline, CDR1 is WSHSY and CDR2 SAAADI. There are 15 residues in the CDR3. With 5 bases clipped from V and 7 bases from J, the junction kept 5 bases outside the gene matches. CDR3 sequence: CASSPTSGGIGELFF. In nucleotides, the CDR3 is TGCGCCAGCAGTCCAACTAGCGGGGGGATCGGGGAGCTGTTTTTT.

This clone is classed as medium-sized. The chain is built from TRBV4-3 and TRBJ1-1, with 8 bases fitting TRBD1. Germline V CDR1 and CDR2: LGHNA, YSLEER. The CDR3 covers 14 residues. V trimming: 5 bases; J trimming: 5 bases; junction bases outside the gene matches: 7. The CDR3 here is CASSGTGGRTEAFF. The CDR3 DNA follows: TGCGCCAGCAGCGGTACAGGGGGAAGAACTGAAGCTTTCTTT.

The genes are TRBV2 and TRBJ2-3; 8 bases line up with TRBD2. Trimming cost V 3 bases and J 5 bases; bases outside gene matches: 7. The CDR3 spans 15 residues. Germline V lookup: CDR1 SNHLY, CDR2 FYNNEI. In nucleotides, the CDR3 is TGTGCCAGCAGTGAGGGTCGGGAGGGTCGAGATACGCAGTATTTT. This sequence encodes CASSEGREGRDTQYF.

The rearrangement uses TRBV27 and TRBJ1-5, with D unresolved. The CDR3 has 14 residues. The germline CDR1 and CDR2 sequences are MNHEY and SMNVEV (reference sequence). V was pared by 2 bases and J by 0 bases, with 5 bases between. This CDR3 reads CASSLVASNQPQHF. The DNA for the CDR3 is TGTGCCAGCAGTTTAGTTGCTAGCAATCAGCCCCAGCATTTT.

The chain combines TRBV19 with TRBJ1-5, with 8 bases fitting TRBD1. CDR3 length: 20 amino acids. Trimming removed 4 bases from V and 2 bases from J; junction bases left unmatched: 19. Germline lookup yields CDR1 LNHDA and CDR2 SQIVND (reference sequence). In DNA, the CDR3 is TGTGCCAGTAGTAGGCCCATCGACAGGGGATTAGCGTATCGCAATCAGCCCCAGCATTTT. Protein: CASSRPIDRGLAYRNQPQHF.

The chain is built from TRBV4-2 and TRBJ1-5, with TRBD1 matching 7 bases. Germline loops: CDR1 LGHNA, CDR2 YNFKEQ. The length of the CDR3 is 16 residues. V dropped 0 bases and J dropped 5; count of bases not matched to a gene: 7. The CDR3 nucleotides are TGTGCCAGCAGCCAAGATTTCAAAGGGGGCGATCAGCCCCAGCATTTT. Translation: CASSQDFKGGDQPQHF.

V and J are TRBV13 and TRBJ2-3; unclear D gene. The CDR3 is 15 amino acids. Trimming shortened V by 4 bases and J by 6 bases, and 17 bases separated the two germline ends. The germline V gene has CDR1 PRHDT and CDR2 FYEKMQ (reference sequence). The CDR3 sequence is CASSWLNGPADTQYF. As DNA, the CDR3 is TGTGCCAGCAGCTGGCTGAACGGTCCTGCCGATACGCAGTATTTT.

The V and J genes are TRBV27 and TRBJ1-5; D not certain. V dropped 6 bases and J dropped 11 bases, with 17 bases sitting between them. The CDR3 has 13 amino acids. The germline V gene encodes CDR1 MNHEY and CDR2 SMNVEV (reference sequence). CDR3 DNA: TGTGCCAGCAGGGCCCTGGGTTCCCAGGCCCAGCATTTT. Protein: CASRALGSQAQHF.

V is TRBV18 and J is TRBJ1-2; D is unresolved. From germline, CDR1 is KGHSH and CDR2 LQKENI. Trimming stripped 3 bases from V and 12 bases from J, with 14 bases between. The CDR3 contains 12 residues. The CDR3 protein is CASSPLTLPDTF. CDR3 coding DNA: TGTGCCAGCTCACCCCTGACACTTCCCGACACCTTC.